This T cell receptor (beta chain) was sequenced in a study of blood T cell repertoires in COVID-19. Study-level background: Both acute and convalescent COVID-19 samples were obtained from the United States, Italy and Spain. PBMCs, B-cell-depleted T cells, or T cells were the source of the cDNA or gDNA that made up the material.

Germline V CDR1 and CDR2: SQVTM, ANQGSEA. Deletions cut 0 bases from V and 4 bases from J, with 15 bases between. The CDR3 runs to 16 residues. Shortly before study entry, within 2 weeks, exposed participants had met a COVID-19 case. This clone has a single count. Original processing methods: Reference gene primers were amplified, and this amplification served to estimate nucleated cell counts. Data came from immunoSEQ multiplex PCR; TCRdb stores just in-frame clones and leaves some out. That table is the source of V, J and clone size, and D and trimming were worked out from the DNA. The data show 350,000 or so clones, almost 90% seen once.

The sequenced sample was PBMCs or T cells enriched from blood (not recorded which). The TCR originated in a woman in her twenties or thirties who had been exposed to COVID-19. V is TRBV29-1 and J is TRBJ2-2; no definite D call. The CDR3 protein is CSVEEEGPGSTGELFF. CDR3 DNA sequence: TGCAGCGTTGAAGAGGAAGGCCCGGGTTCCACCGGGGAGCTGTTTTTT.